This TCR beta chain was documented in a study of T cell responses to AZD1222 COVID-19 vaccine. The study, taken as a whole, reports: Increased Spike-specific TCR breadth and depth were observed after two AZD1222 doses. In the spike-specific TCR repertoire, nearly half reportedly target unmutated variant regions. Donor demographics were predominantly white British with a female majority; clonal diversity may be underestimated. CD4 TCRs covered the whole spike, strongest at regions 160-218 and 743-854.

As regards this clone: What it recognizes is unknown.

Data came from immunoSEQ multiplex PCR; TCRdb stores just in-frame clones and leaves some out. The profile shows about 93,000 clones, 85% to 90% of them singletons. The TCR sequence derives from an adult who received the AZD1222 COVID-19 vaccine. The sequencing used peripheral blood, collected 28 days after the second AZD1222 dose.

The CDR3 sequence: CASSLGRDSEQFF. CDR3 bases: TGTGCCAGCAGTTTAGGCCGGGACAGCGAGCAGTTCTTC. The chain employs TRBV12-3 or TRBV12-4 and TRBJ2-1; 7 nucleotides line up with TRBD1. The CDR3 runs 13 residues. Germline trimming cut 1 base from V and 10 bases from J; bases unmatched to any gene: 4.